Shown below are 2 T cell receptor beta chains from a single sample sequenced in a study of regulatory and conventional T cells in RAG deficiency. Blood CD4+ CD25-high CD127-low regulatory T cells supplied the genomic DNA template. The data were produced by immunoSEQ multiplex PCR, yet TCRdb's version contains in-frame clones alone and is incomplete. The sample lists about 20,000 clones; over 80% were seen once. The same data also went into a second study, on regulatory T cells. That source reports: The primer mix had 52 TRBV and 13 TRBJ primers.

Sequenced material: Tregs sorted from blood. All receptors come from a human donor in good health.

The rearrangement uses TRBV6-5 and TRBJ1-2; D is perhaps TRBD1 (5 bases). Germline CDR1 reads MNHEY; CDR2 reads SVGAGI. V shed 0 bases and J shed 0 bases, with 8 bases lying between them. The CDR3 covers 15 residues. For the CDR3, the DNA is TGTGCCAGCAGTTACTCGACAGCCCCTAACTATGGCTACACCTTC. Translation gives CASSYSTAPNYGYTF.

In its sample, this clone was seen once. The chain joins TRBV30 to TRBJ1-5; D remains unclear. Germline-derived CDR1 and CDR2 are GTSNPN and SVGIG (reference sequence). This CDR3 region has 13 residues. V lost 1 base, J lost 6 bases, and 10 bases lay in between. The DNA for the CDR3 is TGTGCCTGGAGTGATACGGGGAGTCAGCCCCAGCATTTT. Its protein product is CAWSDTGSQPQHF.